This TCR beta chain came from a study of shared clonotypes between healthy human individuals (dated by TCRdb to 2018 to 2020). With regard to the full study: The cohort comprised a couple of women and three men aged 18 to 49 years. For each donor, CD4 naive and CD4 memory were each run on three plates, CD8 naive on two plates, and CD8 memory on one plate. Blood TCR repertoires of several healthy adults were deeply sequenced to estimate repertoire size and the extent of clonotype sharing between individuals. Leukapheresis yielded between about 0.94 and 9 billion PBMCs per donor. Different laboratories and diverse techniques were used to prepare libraries and sequence TCR repertoires, to increase sequencing depth and limit assay-specific biases. What the work shows at the level of the full study, not this receptor alone: Because the study included only a small number of donors, the genetic and exposure-history diversity represented was limited. Even with the large sequencing depth, rarefaction of the sorted-subset datasets indicated that sequencing was incomplete. Naive subsets generally had larger estimated clonotype richness than memory subsets. Pairwise subsampling indicated that sequencing depth was expected to affect the degree of clonotype sharing among donors. Across a few donors, about 4.5% of naive CD4, roughly 3.8% of naive CD8, around 2.1% of memory CD4, and 0.4% to 0.45% of memory CD8 clonotypes were shared. Clonotypes shared by all four sorted-subset donors showed higher generation probabilities than non-shared clonotypes. Sampling was restricted to blood, and TCR repertoires in tissues likely differ from the TCR repertoires found in blood.

This clone occurred once. Its antigen has not been determined. Base qualities are not provided; no much larger clone lies one nucleotide away. From the cysteine through the phenylalanine, the CDR3 covers 12 amino acids. Kept here is only the CDR3 DNA, which spans 36 bases and is read in frame from base 1. V and J are truncated by 3 bases and 7 bases respectively, leaving an intervening sequence of 9 bases. The germline V gene (reference sequence) gives CDR1 as SEHNR and CDR2 as FQNEAQ. Donors were healthy HIV-negative adults with no recently reported acute infections or vaccinations. Every donor was a Caucasian adult living in Nashville, Tennessee, USA. Magnetic negative selection was used to enrich CD4+ T cells, after which naive cells were positively selected on CD45RA and the negative fraction became the memory subset. Blood was collected by leukapheresis, and PBMCs were isolated by Ficoll-Histopaque density gradient centrifugation and then cryopreserved in liquid nitrogen vapor phase. Analytical flow cytometry was used to check the purity and quantity of every magnetically sorted T cell population. Genomic DNA was isolated from each sorted fraction and quantified by UV absorbance on a Nanodrop 2000c.

Using the deep immunoSEQ assay, multiplex PCR amplified TCR CDR3 regions from genomic DNA. Extracted genomic DNA from each cell subset was spread evenly across all wells of several immunoSEQ 96-well plates, with each plate serving as a replicate. For sorted subsets, 150 to 250 ng genomic DNA, equal to approximately 30,000 T cell genomes, was loaded into each replicate PCR. The purified libraries were quantified using a Qubit 3.0 fluorometer, sized with a Bioanalyzer 2100, and then quantified again using the KAPA Library Quantification kit. A separate single-read 150-cycle Illumina NextSeq 550 flow cell was used to sequence each immunoSEQ 96-well plate. Per the source publication's procedure: Because only junctional sequences without quality scores were contained in the immunoSEQ output, filtering matching that applied to full-length reads could not be performed. To assign V/J genes and CDR3, sequences were annotated against IMGT germline references using PyIR, a Python wrapper for IgBLAST v1.9. Reads were filtered out if the reads had weak V/J assignments (E-value above 1e-6), no CDR3, stop codons, out-of-frame junctions, or ambiguous translated residues. A V3J clonotype was defined by an identical inferred V gene, J gene, and CDR3 amino acid sequence. Percentage overlap between repertoires was computed as shared unique clonotypes divided by the size of the smaller repertoire. Richness of each repertoire was evaluated using RTK rarefaction, the Chao1 estimator, and Recon v2.1 estimates of unobserved clonotypes. For all TCRbeta clonotypes obtained by the gDNA method from a few donors, generation probabilities were computed with OLGA. TCRdb carries this immuneACCESS record with in-frame sequences only. Its versions omit some clonotypes, under half of them owing to an unresolved V gene in the studies checked, with the rest unexplained. Clone size and V and J calls were adopted from that table, with D and trimming inferred from the DNA. This sample gives under 1,100,000 clones in total; 65% to 80% of them show up just once. Approximately 1.5% of the sample comes from the top ten.

Sequencing input: memory CD4+ T cells sorted from blood. The intended sense of this specimen's cell subset or site label: CD45RA-negative fraction. Recombination linked TRBV7-9 to TRBJ1-1; the D gene identity is not certain. The TCR originated in a young man in good health. In nucleotides, the sequence is TGTGCCAGCAGCTTGATCCTCAGTGAAGCTTTCTTT. This translates into CASSLILSEAFF.